The clone carrying this T cell receptor beta chain was detected once. Its antigen is still unknown. The entry originates in a study of cytomegalovirus exposure and HLA in healthy donors. Study-level findings and limits: V- and J-gene trimming in TCR beta was tied to a missense DCLRE1C variant by an analysis performed later.

The junction had 7 bases not matched to a gene; V was cut back by 2 bases and J by 4 bases. Germline-derived CDR1 and CDR2 are MDHEN and SYDVKM. CDR3 length: 15 residues. The donors gave bone marrow, and they were healthy. PCR employed 60 Vbeta and 13 Jbeta primers. The table came from immunoSEQ multiplex PCR; TCRdb's copy has only in-frame clones and leaves some out. The data show over 110,000 clones, with approximately 80% seen just once and roughly 6.2% held by the top ten. The sequenced material came from PBMCs. This receptor was obtained from a woman between 35 and 50 years old in good health and CMV-seropositive. The chain is built from TRBV28 and TRBJ1-2; 7 nucleotides match TRBD1. CDR3 sequence: CASSLARSGGYGYTF. DNA of the CDR3: TGTGCCAGCAGTTTAGCAAGATCAGGGGGCTATGGCTACACCTTC.